This T cell receptor (beta chain) was captured by sequencing in a study of shared clonotypes between healthy human individuals. Trimming shortened V by 0 bases and J by 0 bases, and 9 bases separated the two germline ends. The CDR3 is made up of 16 amino acids. The germline gives CDR1 LNHNV, CDR2 YYDKDF (reference sequence). Only CD45RO-negative cells positively selected for CCR7 counted as naive CD8 cells, so terminally differentiated effector memory CD45RA+ cells were excluded. Profiling relied on immunoSEQ multiplex PCR, and the TCRdb table lists in-frame clones only, not all of them. The table records 550,000 to 750,000 clones, about 91% of them present only once. Remarks on this clone: Antigen: not known.

Overall study results and limits: The study found roughly 5% of naive CD4 clonotypes shared across four donors.

The sequence was obtained from a man aged 30 to 39 in good health. Sequenced input: naive CD8+ T cells sorted from blood. The V and J genes are TRBV15 and TRBJ2-1; unclear D gene. CDR3 nucleotide sequence: TGTGCCACCAGCAGAGACAGGTTTAGCTCCTACAATGAGCAGTTCTTC. This sequence encodes CATSRDRFSSYNEQFF.